A single sample gave rise to the 13 T cell receptor beta chains below, sequenced in a study of T cells in Graves' hyperthyroidism and ophthalmopathy. RNA transcripts gave rise to amplified TCR beta CDR3 regions. HTBI primers were the set used in a first-round RT-PCR of the TCR CDR3. TCRdb passed the multiplex PCR reads through MiXCR, listing each CDR3 protein once. This sample has some 720,000 distinct CDR3 sequences, with around 15% found just once. The source material was blood. The receptor source for this set is a man aged 18-30 years with Graves' hyperthyroidism.

This clonotype appeared many times. The V gene is TRBV20-1, the J gene TRBJ2-5, with 11 bases that match TRBD2. The CDR3 totals 15 residues. Germline CDR1 reads DFQATT; CDR2 reads SNEGSKA (reference sequence). V trimming: 5 bases; J trimming: 5 bases; junction bases outside the gene matches: 10. In DNA, the CDR3 is TGCAGTGCTCCCGTTAGCGGGAGGGCCTCGGAGACCCAGTACTTC. Translation: CSAPVSGRASETQYF.

This clonotype has only a few counts. V and J are TRBV5-1 and TRBJ2-3; D is unresolved. Germline V gene lookup returns CDR1 SGHRS and CDR2 YFSETQ. The V end lost 0 bases, the J end lost 9 bases, and 8 bases lay between the germline ends. This CDR3 is built from 12 residues. CDR3 DNA sequence: TGCGCCAGCAGCTTGGAGGAGAGGACGCAGTATTTT. Encoded protein: CASSLEERTQYF. Based on the CDR3 plus reference TRBV5-1 and TRBJ2-3, the full variable domain is KAGVTQTPRYLIKTRGQQVTLSCSPISGHRSVSWYQQTPGQGLQFLFEYFSETQRNKGNFPGRFSGRQFSNSRSEMNVSTLELGDSALYLCASSLEERTQYFGPGTRLTVL.

This clonotype was observed a handful of times. This chain uses TRBV12-5 with TRBJ2-2; D might be TRBD1 or TRBD2, each matching 5 bases. This CDR3 has 13 amino acids. Germline V gene sequence: CDR1 LGHNT, CDR2 FRNRAP. Trimming left V 7 bases short and J 3 bases short, with 9 bases between. The CDR3 spells CASALGDTGELFF. CDR3 nucleotides: TGTGCTAGTGCCCTGGGGGACACCGGGGAGCTGTTTTTT. Combining the CDR3 with reference TRBV12-5 and TRBJ2-2 gives the whole variable domain DARVTQTPRHKVTEMGQEVTMRCQPILGHNTVFWYRQTMMQGLELLAYFRNRAPLDDSGMPKDRFSAEMPDATLATLKIQPSEPRDSAVYFCASALGDTGELFFGEGSRLTVL.

Notes on this clonotype: An end of the junction differs from the germline gene, which may be a read error. The chain recombines TRBV7-7 with TRBJ2-3; D not resolved. The CDR3 is 13 amino acids. Germline V gives CDR1 SSHAT, CDR2 FNYEAQ (reference sequence). The CDR3 region is CASSFSRTDTQYF. The CDR3 DNA reads as TGTGCTAGCAGCTTTTCCCGCACAGATACGCAGTATTTT.

A note on this clonotype: Possible read error: a much larger clone is one base away. The genes are TRBV6-1 and TRBJ2-5; a possible D gene is TRBD2 (6 bases). The CDR3 contains 14 residues. Per the germline V gene, CDR1 is MNHNS and CDR2 is SASEGT. V lost 2 bases, J lost 8 bases, and 15 bases lay in between. The CDR3 DNA reads as TGTGCCAGCAGTGAATTAGGATCGGGGGACACCCAGTACTTC. Translation gives CASSELGSGDTQYF.

V gene TRBV6-5 combines with J gene TRBJ2-7; 12 bases map to TRBD1. The junction had 5 bases not matched to a gene; V was cut back by 3 bases and J by 5 bases. Germline loops: CDR1 MNHEY, CDR2 SVGAGI. The CDR3 consists of 15 residues. Here the CDR3 reads CASSYRDRGPHEQYF. For the CDR3, the DNA is TGTGCCAGCAGTTATCGGGACAGGGGGCCCCACGAGCAGTACTTC.

This clonotype was observed many times. The rearrangement uses TRBV7-9 and TRBJ2-7, with unresolved D. Germline loops: CDR1 SEHNR, CDR2 FQNEAQ (reference sequence). With 2 bases removed from V and 7 bases from J, the gap between germline ends came to 15 bases. This CDR3 has 14 amino acids. This chain's CDR3 is CASSLSSQPVEQYF. The CDR3 region has the DNA TGTGCCAGCAGCTTAAGTTCACAGCCCGTTGAGCAGTACTTC.

This clonotype was observed a few times. This chain uses TRBV7-9 with TRBJ2-3; TRBD1 matches 8 bases. The germline V gene encodes CDR1 SEHNR and CDR2 FQNEAQ (reference sequence). The CDR3 spans 15 residues. V dropped 5 bases and J dropped 2; count of bases not matched to a gene: 6. The CDR3: CASSPDRANTDTQYF. For the CDR3, the DNA is TGTGCCAGCAGCCCGGACAGGGCCAACACAGATACGCAGTATTTT.

This clonotype has only a few counts. This sequence joins TRBV20-1 and TRBJ2-1, with 7 nucleotides matching TRBD2. Germline V lookup: CDR1 DFQATT, CDR2 SNEGSKA (reference sequence). The CDR3 spans 15 residues. The V segment lost 4 bases and the J segment 3 bases; nucleotides outside the gene matches: 9. As DNA, the CDR3 is TGCAGTGCTAAGAAGGCTAGCGGCCTCTACAATGAGCAGTTCTTC. It specifies CSAKKASGLYNEQFF.

At least ten counts were recorded for this clonotype. CDR3 sequence reads: CASRQQVGQPQHF. In DNA form, the CDR3 reads TGTGCCAGCAGGCAACAGGTTGGGCAGCCCCAGCATTTT. The genes are TRBV2 and TRBJ1-5; possible D gene TRBD1, 5 bases. The CDR3 length is 13 residues. Trimming took off 6 bases at V and 7 bases at J, with 13 bases between the two ends. Germline CDR1 is SNHLY and CDR2 is FYNNEI.

The J gene is TRBJ2-3, the V gene TRBV27; D is perhaps TRBD2 (6 bases). Looked up from germline, CDR1 is MNHEY and CDR2 is SMNVEV (reference sequence). V lost 2 bases and J 10 bases, leaving 16 bases between the germline ends. The CDR3 has 14 residues. The CDR3 nucleotides are TGTGCCAGCAGTTTAAGGCGGATAGGGGAGGCGCAGTATTTT. This sequence encodes CASSLRRIGEAQYF.

To note about this clonotype: A much more abundant neighbour one base away suggests this may be a read error. The rearrangement joins TRBV12-5 to TRBJ2-1, with 9 bases that match TRBD2. CDR1 LGHNT and CDR2 FRNRAP come from the germline V gene. The CDR3 consists of 14 residues. V dropped 3 bases and J dropped 10; count of bases not matched to a gene: 7. The CDR3 region is CASGLAGGAYEQFF. The CDR3 nucleotides are TGTGCTAGTGGTTTAGCGGGAGGCGCCTACGAGCAGTTCTTC.

The table lists this clonotype with a few counts. This chain uses TRBV7-9 with TRBJ2-1; D is ambiguous. CDR3 length: 16 residues. Germline CDR1 reads SEHNR; CDR2 reads FQNEAQ (reference sequence). V shed 4 bases and J shed 2 bases, with 15 bases lying between them. This chain's CDR3 is CASSSPQEMAYNEQFF. The CDR3 coding sequence is TGTGCCAGCAGCTCCCCCCAGGAGATGGCCTACAATGAGCAGTTCTTC.